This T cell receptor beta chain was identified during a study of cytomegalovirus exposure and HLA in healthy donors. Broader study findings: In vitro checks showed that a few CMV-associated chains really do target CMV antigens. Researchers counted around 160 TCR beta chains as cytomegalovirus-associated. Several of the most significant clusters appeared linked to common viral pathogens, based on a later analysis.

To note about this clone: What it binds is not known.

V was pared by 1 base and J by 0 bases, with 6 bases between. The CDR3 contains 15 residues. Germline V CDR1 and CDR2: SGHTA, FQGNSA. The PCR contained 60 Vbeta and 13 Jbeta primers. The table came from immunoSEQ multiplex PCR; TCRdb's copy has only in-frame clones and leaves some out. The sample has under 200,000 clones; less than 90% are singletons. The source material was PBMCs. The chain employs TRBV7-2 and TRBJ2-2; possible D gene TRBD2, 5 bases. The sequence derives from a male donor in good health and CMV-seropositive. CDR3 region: CASSLVGTNTGELFF. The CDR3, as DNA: TGTGCCAGCAGCTTAGTCGGGACGAACACCGGGGAGCTGTTTTTT. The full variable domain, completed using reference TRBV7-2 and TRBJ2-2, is GAGVSQSPSNKVTEKGKDVELRCDPISGHTALYWYRQSLGQGLEFLIYFQGNSAPDKSGLPSDRFSAERTGGSVSTLTIQRTQQEDSAVYLCASSLVGTNTGELFFGEGSRLTVL.